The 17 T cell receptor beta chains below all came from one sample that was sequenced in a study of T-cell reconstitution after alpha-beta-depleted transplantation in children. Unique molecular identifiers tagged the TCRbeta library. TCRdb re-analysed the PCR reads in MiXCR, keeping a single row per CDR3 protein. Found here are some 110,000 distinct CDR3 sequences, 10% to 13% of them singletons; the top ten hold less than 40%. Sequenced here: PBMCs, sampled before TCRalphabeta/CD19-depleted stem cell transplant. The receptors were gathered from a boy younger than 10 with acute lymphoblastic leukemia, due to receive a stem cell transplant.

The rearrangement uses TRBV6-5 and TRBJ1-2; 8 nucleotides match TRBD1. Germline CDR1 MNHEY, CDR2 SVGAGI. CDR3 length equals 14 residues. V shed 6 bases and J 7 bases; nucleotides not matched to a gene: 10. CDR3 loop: CASSPTGQGVGYTF. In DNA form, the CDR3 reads TGTGCCAGCAGCCCAACCGGACAGGGTGTTGGCTACACCTTC.

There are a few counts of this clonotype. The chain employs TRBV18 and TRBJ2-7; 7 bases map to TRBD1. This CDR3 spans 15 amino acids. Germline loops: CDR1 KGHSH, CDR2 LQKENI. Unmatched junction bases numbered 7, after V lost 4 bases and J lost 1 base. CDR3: CASSLDRRGSYEQYF. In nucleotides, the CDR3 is TGTGCCAGCTCACTGGACAGGCGTGGTTCCTACGAGCAGTACTTC.

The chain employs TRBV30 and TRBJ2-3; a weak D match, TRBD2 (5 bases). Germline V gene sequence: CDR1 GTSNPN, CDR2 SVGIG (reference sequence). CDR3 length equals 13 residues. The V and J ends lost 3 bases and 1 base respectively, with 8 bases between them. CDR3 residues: CAWRIGGTDTQYF. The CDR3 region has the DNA TGTGCCTGGAGGATCGGGGGCACAGATACGCAGTATTTT.

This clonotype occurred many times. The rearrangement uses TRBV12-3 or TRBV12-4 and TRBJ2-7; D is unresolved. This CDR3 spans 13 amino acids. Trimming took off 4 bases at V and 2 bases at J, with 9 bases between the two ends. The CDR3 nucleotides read TGTGCCAGCAGTTCTGACTCGACCTACGAGCAGTACTTC. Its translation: CASSSDSTYEQYF.

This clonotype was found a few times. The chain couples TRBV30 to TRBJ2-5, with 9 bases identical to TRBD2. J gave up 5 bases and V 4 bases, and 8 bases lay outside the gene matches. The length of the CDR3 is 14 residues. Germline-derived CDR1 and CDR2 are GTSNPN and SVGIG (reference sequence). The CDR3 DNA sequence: TGTGCCTGGAATGGGCGGGAGGGCCCTGAGACCCAGTACTTC. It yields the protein CAWNGREGPETQYF.

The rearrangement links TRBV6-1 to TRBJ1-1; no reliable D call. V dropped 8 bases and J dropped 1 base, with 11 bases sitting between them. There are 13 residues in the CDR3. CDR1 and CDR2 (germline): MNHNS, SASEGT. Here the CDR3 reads CASGKTENTEAFF. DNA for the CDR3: TGTGCCAGCGGTAAAACAGAGAACACTGAAGCTTTCTTT.

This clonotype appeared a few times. CDR3 in amino acids: CSARDPGGEGTGELFF. The DNA for the CDR3 is TGCAGTGCTAGAGATCCGGGGGGAGAAGGCACCGGGGAGCTGTTTTTT. The V call is TRBV20-1, the J call TRBJ2-2, with 7 bases lining up with TRBD2. V shed 0 bases and J 4 bases; nucleotides not matched to a gene: 8. The CDR3 has 16 residues. The germline CDR1 and CDR2 sequences are DFQATT and SNEGSKA (reference sequence).

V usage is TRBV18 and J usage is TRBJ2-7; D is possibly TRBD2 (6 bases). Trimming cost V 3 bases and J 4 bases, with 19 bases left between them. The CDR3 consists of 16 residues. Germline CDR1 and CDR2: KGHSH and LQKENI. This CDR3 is CASSPNYGDFGYEQYF. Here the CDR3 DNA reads TGTGCCAGCTCACCTAATTACGGGGACTTCGGGTACGAGCAGTACTTC.

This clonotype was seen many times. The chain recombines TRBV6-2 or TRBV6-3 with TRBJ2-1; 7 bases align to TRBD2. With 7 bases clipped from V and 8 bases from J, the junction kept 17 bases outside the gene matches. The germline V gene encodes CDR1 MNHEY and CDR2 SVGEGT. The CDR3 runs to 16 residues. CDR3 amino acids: CASTELAGAGGHEQFF. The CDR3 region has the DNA TGTGCCAGCACCGAGCTGGCGGGAGCGGGTGGTCATGAGCAGTTCTTC.

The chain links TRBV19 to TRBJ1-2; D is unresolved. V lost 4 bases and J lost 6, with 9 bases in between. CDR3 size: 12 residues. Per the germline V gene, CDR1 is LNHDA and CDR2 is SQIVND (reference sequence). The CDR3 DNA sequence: TGTGCCAGTAGTACATGGATGGATGGCTACACCTTC. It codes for CASSTWMDGYTF.

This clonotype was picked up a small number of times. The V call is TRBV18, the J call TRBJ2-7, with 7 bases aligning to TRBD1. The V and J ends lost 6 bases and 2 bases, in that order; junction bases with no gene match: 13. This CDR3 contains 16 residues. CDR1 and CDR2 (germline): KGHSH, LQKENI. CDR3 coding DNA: TGTGCCAGCTCTCCTACAGGGGCTACAATCACCTACGAGCAGTACTTC. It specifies CASSPTGATITYEQYF. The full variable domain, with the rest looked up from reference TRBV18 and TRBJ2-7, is NAGVMQNPRHLVRRRGQEARLRCSPMKGHSHVYWYRQLPEEGLKFMVYLQKENIIDESGMPKERFSAEFPKEGPSILRIQQVVRGDSAAYFCASSPTGATITYEQYFGPGTRLTVT.

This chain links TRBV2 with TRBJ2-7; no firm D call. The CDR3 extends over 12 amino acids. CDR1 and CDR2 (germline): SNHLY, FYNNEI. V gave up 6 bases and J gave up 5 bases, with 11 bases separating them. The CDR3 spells CASRLIGNEQYF. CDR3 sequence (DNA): TGTGCCAGCAGGTTAATAGGGAACGAGCAGTACTTC. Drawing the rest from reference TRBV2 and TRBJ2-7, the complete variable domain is EPEVTQTPSHQVTQMGQEVILRCVPISNHLYFYWYRQILGQKVEFLVSFYNNEISEKSEIFDDQFSVERPDGSNFTLKIRSTKLEDSAMYFCASRLIGNEQYFGPGTRLTVT.

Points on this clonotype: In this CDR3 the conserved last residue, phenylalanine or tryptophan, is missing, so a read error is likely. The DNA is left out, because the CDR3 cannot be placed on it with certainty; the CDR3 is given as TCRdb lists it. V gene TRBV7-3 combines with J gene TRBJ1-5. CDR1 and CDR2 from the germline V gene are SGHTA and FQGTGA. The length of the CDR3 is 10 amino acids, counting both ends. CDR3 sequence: CASSRLIMAV.

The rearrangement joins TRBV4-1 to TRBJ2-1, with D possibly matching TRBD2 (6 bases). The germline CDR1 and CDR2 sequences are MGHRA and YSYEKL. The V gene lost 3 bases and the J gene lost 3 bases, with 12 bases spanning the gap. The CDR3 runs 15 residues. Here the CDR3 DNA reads TGCGCCAGCAGCCACGAGGCGGGGAGCTACAATGAGCAGTTCTTC. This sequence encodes CASSHEAGSYNEQFF.

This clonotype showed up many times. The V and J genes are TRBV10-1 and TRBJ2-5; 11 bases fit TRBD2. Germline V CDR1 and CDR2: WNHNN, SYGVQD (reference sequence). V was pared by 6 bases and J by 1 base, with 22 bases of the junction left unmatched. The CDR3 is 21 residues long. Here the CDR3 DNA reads TGCGCCAGCAGAAAAACTAGCGGGAGCCCTCTTCTTTTACCCCGCCAAGAGACCCAGTACTTC. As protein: CASRKTSGSPLLLPRQETQYF.

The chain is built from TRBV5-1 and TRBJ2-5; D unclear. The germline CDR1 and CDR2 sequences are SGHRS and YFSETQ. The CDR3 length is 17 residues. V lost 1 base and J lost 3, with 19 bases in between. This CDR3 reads CASSLQTATFLKETQYF. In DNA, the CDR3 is TGCGCCAGCAGCTTGCAGACCGCGACATTTTTGAAAGAGACCCAGTACTTC.

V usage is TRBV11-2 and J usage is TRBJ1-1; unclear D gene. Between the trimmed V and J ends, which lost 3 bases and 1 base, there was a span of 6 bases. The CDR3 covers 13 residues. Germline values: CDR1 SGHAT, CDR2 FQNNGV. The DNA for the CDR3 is TGTGCCAGCAGCTTTGCAGAGAACACTGAAGCTTTCTTT. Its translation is CASSFAENTEAFF.